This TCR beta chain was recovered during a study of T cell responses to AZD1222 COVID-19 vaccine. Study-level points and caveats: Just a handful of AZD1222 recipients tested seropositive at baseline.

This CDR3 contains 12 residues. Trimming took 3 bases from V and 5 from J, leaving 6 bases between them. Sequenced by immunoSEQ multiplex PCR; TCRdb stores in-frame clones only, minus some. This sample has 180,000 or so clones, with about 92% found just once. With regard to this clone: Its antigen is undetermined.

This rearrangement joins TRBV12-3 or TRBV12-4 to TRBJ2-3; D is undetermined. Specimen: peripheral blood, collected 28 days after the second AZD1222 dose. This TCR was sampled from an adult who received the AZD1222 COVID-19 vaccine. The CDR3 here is CASSFFGDTQYF. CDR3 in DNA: TGTGCCAGCAGTTTTTTCGGAGATACGCAGTATTTT.